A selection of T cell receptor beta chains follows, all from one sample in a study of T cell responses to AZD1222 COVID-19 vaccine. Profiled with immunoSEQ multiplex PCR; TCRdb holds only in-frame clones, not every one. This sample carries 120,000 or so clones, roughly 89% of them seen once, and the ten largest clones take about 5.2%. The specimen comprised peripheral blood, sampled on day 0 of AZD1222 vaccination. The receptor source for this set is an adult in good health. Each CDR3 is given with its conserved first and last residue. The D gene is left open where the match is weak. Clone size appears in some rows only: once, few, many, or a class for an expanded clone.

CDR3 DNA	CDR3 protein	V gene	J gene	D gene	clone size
TGTGCCAGCAGCGACTCGGCTCGAAAAGCTTTCTTT	CASSDSARKAFF	TRBV5-8	TRBJ1-1	NA	few
TGTGCCAGCAGCTTTGTACAGGGGGCGTTCGAGCAGTACTTC	CASSFVQGAFEQYF	TRBV5-6	TRBJ2-7	TRBD1	NA
TGTGCTAGTGGTTTGGTAGGGACCACCGGGGAGCTGTTTTTT	CASGLVGTTGELFF	TRBV12-5	TRBJ2-2	NA	NA
TGTGCCAGCAGGTCGGGGGCCTCTTCACCCCTCCACTTT	CASRSGASSPLHF	TRBV6-5	TRBJ1-6	NA	NA
TGCAGCGTCGCGGACATCCCGAGCTCTGGAAACACCATATATTTT	CSVADIPSSGNTIYF	TRBV29-1	TRBJ1-3	NA	NA
TGCGCCAGCAGCCAAGATCCCTATCTCGCATTCTCCGGGGAGCTGTTTTTT	CASSQDPYLAFSGELFF	TRBV4-1	TRBJ2-2	NA	NA
TGTGCCTGGAGTGGACAGCAAGAGACCCAGTACTTC	CAWSGQQETQYF	TRBV30	TRBJ2-5	NA	NA
TGCGCCAGCAGCCTCCAGACAGGGGGGACGGGAAAACTGTTTTTT	CASSLQTGGTGKLFF	TRBV10-2	TRBJ1-4	TRBD1	NA
TGTGCCAGCAGCAAACCTAAACACAGGGGGCTAGAGACCCAGTACTTC	CASSKPKHRGLETQYF	TRBV28	TRBJ2-5	TRBD1	NA
TGTGCCACCAGCAGGGCCGGGACAGGTGCAACTAATGAAAAACTGTTTTTT	CATSRAGTGATNEKLFF	TRBV15	TRBJ1-4	TRBD1	NA
TGTGCCAGCAGCTGGACAGGGTGGGACACTGAAGCTTTCTTT	CASSWTGWDTEAFF	TRBV6-5	TRBJ1-1	TRBD1	NA
TGTGCCAGCAGCTTAGGTGGCCCACTCTATGGCTACACCTTC	CASSLGGPLYGYTF	TRBV7-9	TRBJ1-2	NA	NA
TGTGCCAGCACCTCCACCTGGAGCGGGTACACCGGGGAGCTGTTTTTT	CASTSTWSGYTGELFF	TRBV27	TRBJ2-2	NA	NA
TGCGCCAGCAGCCAAGATTCGGGGGGCGGGTACGAGCAGTACTTC	CASSQDSGGGYEQYF	TRBV4-1	TRBJ2-7	NA	NA
TGCGCCAGCAGCCAAGAGGGGGGGAATACGCAGTATTTT	CASSQEGGNTQYF	TRBV4-1	TRBJ2-3	TRBD2	NA
TGTGCCAGCAGTCAAACAGGGCAGGTAGCTTTCTTT	CASSQTGQVAFF	TRBV11-1	TRBJ1-1	NA	NA
TGTGCCAGCAGCCCGGTTGGGGGCCTGGGTTCACCCCTCCACTTT	CASSPVGGLGSPLHF	TRBV6-5	TRBJ1-6	NA	NA
TGTGCCAGTAGTATACCGGGACAGCTCGGAGGAGCTTTCTTT	CASSIPGQLGGAFF	TRBV19	TRBJ1-1	TRBD1	NA
TGTGCCATCAGTGAGGGCATCAGGGTGAACTCCTACGAGCAGTACTTC	CAISEGIRVNSYEQYF	TRBV10-3	TRBJ2-7	NA	NA
TGTGCCAGCTCACCCCTTGGAGGGAGTGCATGGCCAGATACGCAGTATTTT	CASSPLGGSAWPDTQYF	TRBV18	TRBJ2-3	NA	NA
TGCGCCAGCAGCCCCGGGTTGCTAGGCAATGAGCAGTTCTTC	CASSPGLLGNEQFF	TRBV4-1	TRBJ2-1	NA	once
TGTGCCAGCAGCTTAATGACCGGGACAGGGTACGAGCAGTACTTC	CASSLMTGTGYEQYF	TRBV7-9	TRBJ2-7	TRBD1	NA
TGTGCAAGTCGCTGGGTACAGGGAAACACTGAAGCTTTCTTT	CASRWVQGNTEAFF	TRBV12-2	TRBJ1-1	NA	NA
TGTGCCAGCGGAAGGACAGGGGGCGGCTACACCTTC	CASGRTGGGYTF	TRBV19	TRBJ1-2	TRBD1	NA
TGTGCCTGGAGTGTGGACAGCCGGTACGAGCAGTACTTC	CAWSVDSRYEQYF	TRBV30	TRBJ2-7	NA	NA
TGTGCCTGGAGCCGTCCCCCCCCGGACAGGAGGAACTATGGCTACACCTTC	CAWSRPPPDRRNYGYTF	TRBV30	TRBJ1-2	TRBD1	NA
TGTGCCAGCAGCTTTACCAATTCGCCTAGCGAGCAGTACTTC	CASSFTNSPSEQYF	TRBV7-9	TRBJ2-7	NA	NA
TGTGCCAGCAGTTTAGTTAGAGGAGGGAGGTCCCAGTACGAGCAGTACTTC	CASSLVRGGRSQYEQYF	TRBV27	TRBJ2-7	NA	NA
TGTGCCAGCAGCTTAGACCAGGTCTACCTAGCGGGAGGACGGATCGAGCAGTTCTTC	CASSLDQVYLAGGRIEQFF	TRBV7-9	TRBJ2-1	TRBD2	NA
TGTGCCAGCAGTTTAATAAGACAGGCAGAGCAGTACTTC	CASSLIRQAEQYF	TRBV6-5	TRBJ2-7	NA	once
TGTGCCAGCAGCAAGGAGGCGGGGAACTATGGCTACACCTTC	CASSKEAGNYGYTF	TRBV18	TRBJ1-2	NA	once
TGTGCCAGCAGCCCCAGTGGTCCTAGCCAAAAGCAGTTCTTC	CASSPSGPSQKQFF	TRBV7-8	TRBJ2-1	NA	NA
TGTGCCAGCAGCCGTTACAGGGGAGGCACTGAAGCTTTCTTT	CASSRYRGGTEAFF	TRBV11-1	TRBJ1-1	TRBD1	NA
TGTGCCAGCAGTGGATTCCAGGGTTATAATTCACCCCTCCACTTT	CASSGFQGYNSPLHF	TRBV2	TRBJ1-6	NA	NA
TGTGCCACCAGCAGAGAGGGGACTAGCTATTCCGGGGAGCTGTTTTTT	CATSREGTSYSGELFF	TRBV15	TRBJ2-2	TRBD2	NA
TGTGCCAGCAGCCTCACAGCGAACACTGAAGCTTTCTTT	CASSLTANTEAFF	TRBV7-3	TRBJ1-1	NA	NA
TGTGCCAGTAGTAGAACGTCCGGGACAGGGGGCATGGTCACTGAAGCTTTCTTT	CASSRTSGTGGMVTEAFF	TRBV19	TRBJ1-1	TRBD1	few
TGTGCCTCGCACAGGGGAAACATCCAGCATTTT	CASHRGNIQHF	TRBV19	TRBJ1-5	TRBD1	NA
TGTGCCTGGAGGAAGGACAGGGATTCCACTGAAGCTTTCTTT	CAWRKDRDSTEAFF	TRBV30	TRBJ1-1	TRBD1	once
TGCGCCAGCAGCCAAGAAGCGGGGCTGAACACTGAAGCTTTCTTT	CASSQEAGLNTEAFF	TRBV4-1	TRBJ1-1	NA	once
TGTGCCAGCAGTGACGGACAGAACATGAACTATGGCTACACCTTC	CASSDGQNMNYGYTF	TRBV2	TRBJ1-2	NA	NA
TGTGCCAGCAGTTTGATGGCGACCGAGCAGTTCTTC	CASSLMATEQFF	TRBV12-3/TRBV12-4	TRBJ2-1	NA	NA
TGTGCCAGCAGTCCCGGGCCTAGCTCCTACGAGCAGTACTTC	CASSPGPSSYEQYF	TRBV7-8	TRBJ2-7	NA	NA